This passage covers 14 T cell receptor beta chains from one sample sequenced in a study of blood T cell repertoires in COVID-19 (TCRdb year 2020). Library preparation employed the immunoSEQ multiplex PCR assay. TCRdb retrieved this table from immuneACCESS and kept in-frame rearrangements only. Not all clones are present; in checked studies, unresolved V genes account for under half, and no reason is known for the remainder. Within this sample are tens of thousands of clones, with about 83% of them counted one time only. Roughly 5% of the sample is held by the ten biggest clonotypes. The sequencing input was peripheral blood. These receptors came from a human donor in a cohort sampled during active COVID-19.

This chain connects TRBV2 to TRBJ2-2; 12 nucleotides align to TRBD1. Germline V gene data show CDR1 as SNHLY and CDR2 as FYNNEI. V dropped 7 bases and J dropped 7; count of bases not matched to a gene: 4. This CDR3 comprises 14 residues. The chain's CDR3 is CASTRDRGRGELFF. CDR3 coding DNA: TGTGCCAGCACTCGGGACAGGGGGCGCGGGGAGCTGTTTTTT.

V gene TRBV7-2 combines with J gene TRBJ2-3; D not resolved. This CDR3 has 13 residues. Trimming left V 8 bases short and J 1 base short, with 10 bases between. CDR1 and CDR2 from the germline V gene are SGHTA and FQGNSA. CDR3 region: CASRRSGTDTQYF. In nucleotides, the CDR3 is TGTGCCAGCCGGAGAAGCGGCACAGATACGCAGTATTTT.

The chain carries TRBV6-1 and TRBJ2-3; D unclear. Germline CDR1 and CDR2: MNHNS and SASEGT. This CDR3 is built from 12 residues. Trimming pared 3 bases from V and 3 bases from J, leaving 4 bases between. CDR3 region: CASSETTDTQYF. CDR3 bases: TGTGCCAGCAGTGAGACTACAGATACGCAGTATTTT.

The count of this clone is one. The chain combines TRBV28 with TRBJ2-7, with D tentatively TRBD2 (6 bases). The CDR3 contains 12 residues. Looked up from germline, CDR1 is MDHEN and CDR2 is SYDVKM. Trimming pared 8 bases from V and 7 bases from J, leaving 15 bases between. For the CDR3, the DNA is TGTGCCAGCGGGGCGGGGTATAGGGAGCAGTACTTC. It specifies CASGAGYREQYF. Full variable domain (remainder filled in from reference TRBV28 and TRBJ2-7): DVKVTQSSRYLVKRTGEKVFLECVQDMDHENMFWYRQDPGLGLRLIYFSYDVKMKEKGDIPEGYSVSREKKERFSLILESASTNQTSMYLCASGAGYREQYFGPGTRLTVT.

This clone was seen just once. The DNA of the CDR3 is TGTGCCAGCCTCCCCCTACTAGCGGGGGACCCAGATACGCAGTATTTT. Its translation: CASLPLLAGDPDTQYF. The chain couples TRBV28 to TRBJ2-3, with 11 bases fitting TRBD2. V lost 8 bases to trimming and J lost 4 bases; unmatched junction nucleotides: 11. The CDR3 is 16 amino acids. Germline loops: CDR1 MDHEN, CDR2 SYDVKM.

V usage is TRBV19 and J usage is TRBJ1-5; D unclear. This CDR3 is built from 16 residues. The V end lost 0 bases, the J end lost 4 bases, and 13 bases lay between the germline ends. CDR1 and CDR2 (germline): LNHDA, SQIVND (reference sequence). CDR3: CASSIDPGGFNQPQHF. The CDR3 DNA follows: TGTGCCAGTAGTATAGATCCAGGAGGGTTTAATCAGCCCCAGCATTTT.

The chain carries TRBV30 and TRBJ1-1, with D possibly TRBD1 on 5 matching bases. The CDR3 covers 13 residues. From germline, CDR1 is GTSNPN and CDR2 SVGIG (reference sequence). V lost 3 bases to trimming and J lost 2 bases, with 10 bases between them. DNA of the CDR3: TGTGCCTGGAGAGGACAACCAAACACTGAAGCTTTCTTT. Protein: CAWRGQPNTEAFF.

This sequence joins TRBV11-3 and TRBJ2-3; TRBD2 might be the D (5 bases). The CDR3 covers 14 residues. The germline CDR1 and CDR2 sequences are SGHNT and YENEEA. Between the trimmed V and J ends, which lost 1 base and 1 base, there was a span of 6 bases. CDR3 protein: CASSLVGGTDTQYF. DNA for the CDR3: TGTGCCAGCAGCTTAGTCGGGGGCACAGATACGCAGTATTTT.

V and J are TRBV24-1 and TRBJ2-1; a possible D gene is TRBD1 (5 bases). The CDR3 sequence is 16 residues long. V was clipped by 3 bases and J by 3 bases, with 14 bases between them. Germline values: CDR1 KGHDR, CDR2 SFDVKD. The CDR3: CATSDRQGWGYNEQFF. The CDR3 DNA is TGTGCCACCAGTGATAGGCAGGGTTGGGGCTACAATGAGCAGTTCTTC.

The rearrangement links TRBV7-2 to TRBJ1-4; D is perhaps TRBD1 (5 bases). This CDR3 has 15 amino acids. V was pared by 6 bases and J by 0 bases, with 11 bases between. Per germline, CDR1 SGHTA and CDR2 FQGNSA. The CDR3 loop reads CASRPRGATNEKLFF. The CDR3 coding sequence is TGTGCCAGCAGACCGCGGGGGGCAACTAATGAAAAACTGTTTTTT.

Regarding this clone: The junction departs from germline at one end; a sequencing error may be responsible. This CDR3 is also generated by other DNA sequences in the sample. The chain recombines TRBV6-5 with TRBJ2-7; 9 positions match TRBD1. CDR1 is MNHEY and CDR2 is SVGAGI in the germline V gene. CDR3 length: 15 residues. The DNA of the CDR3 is TGTGCCAGCAGTCGTACGGGACAGGGATCCTATGAGCAGTACTTC. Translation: CASSRTGQGSYEQYF.

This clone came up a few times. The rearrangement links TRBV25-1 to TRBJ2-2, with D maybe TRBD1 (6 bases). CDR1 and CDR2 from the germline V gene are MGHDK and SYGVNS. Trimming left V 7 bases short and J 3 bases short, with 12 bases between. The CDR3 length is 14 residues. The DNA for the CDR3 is TGTGCCAGCAAACCCCAGGGGCACACCGGGGAGCTGTTTTTT. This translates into CASKPQGHTGELFF.

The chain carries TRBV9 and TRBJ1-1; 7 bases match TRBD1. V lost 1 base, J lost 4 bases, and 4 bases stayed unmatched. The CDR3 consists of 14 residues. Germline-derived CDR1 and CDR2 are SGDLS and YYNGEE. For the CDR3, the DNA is TGTGCCAGCAGCGTACAGGGGGTTTTCACTGAAGCTTTCTTT. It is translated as CASSVQGVFTEAFF.

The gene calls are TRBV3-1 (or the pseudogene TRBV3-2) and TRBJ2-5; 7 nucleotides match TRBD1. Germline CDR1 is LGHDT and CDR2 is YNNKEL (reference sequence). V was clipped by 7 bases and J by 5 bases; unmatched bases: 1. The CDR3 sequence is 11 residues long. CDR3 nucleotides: TGTGCCAGCACCAGGGGGGAGACCCAGTACTTC. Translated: CASTRGETQYF.